The rows below give T cell receptor beta chains drawn from one sample of a study of blood T cells in healthy people across ages. TCRdb re-analysed the 5' RACE reads in MiXCR, keeping a single row per CDR3 protein. The sample holds about 1.4 million distinct CDR3 sequences, roughly 60% seen once. The sample taken for sequencing was blood. These receptors came from a man aged 18 to 30 in good health. Both conserved end residues are part of each CDR3. A D gene is named only where the DNA matches it firmly.

d_call v_call cdr3_aa
NA TRBV29-1 CSVLGHRSNTGELFF
NA TRBV6-5 CASSYSSGRITDTQYF
NA TRBV4-2 CASSQSTGIYEQYF
TRBD2 TRBV5-1 CASSLVLAEANEQFF
NA TRBV7-9 CASSLSALRHDGYTF
NA TRBV5-6 CASSAPTRGSNGYTF
TRBD1 TRBV20-1 CSAKQGFSTGELFF
TRBD2 TRBV4-1 CASSQDVPPSGAQETQYF
NA TRBV5-1 CASSLGGTNYEQYF
TRBD1 TRBV5-1 CASSPRQGVFNEKLFF
NA TRBV4-2 CASSQVGGQGRGGYTF
NA TRBV7-8 CASSLFANEKLFF
NA TRBV27 CASSLSATPSYNEQFF
NA TRBV20-1 CSPLSYTYNEQFF
NA TRBV10-3 CAISEVAGLYEQYF
NA TRBV6-5 CASHGRKGIQYF
NA TRBV7-2 CASSLRTESAGELFF
TRBD1 TRBV7-9 CASSLVTGGFYEQYF
TRBD2 TRBV15 CATSTGTSVLTDTQYF
NA TRBV4-1 CASSHLSITQGPNTEAFF
NA TRBV5-1 CASSLEWGLNTEAFF
TRBD1 TRBV6-5 CATRDREAGYTF
NA TRBV29-1 CSGGATNYGYTF